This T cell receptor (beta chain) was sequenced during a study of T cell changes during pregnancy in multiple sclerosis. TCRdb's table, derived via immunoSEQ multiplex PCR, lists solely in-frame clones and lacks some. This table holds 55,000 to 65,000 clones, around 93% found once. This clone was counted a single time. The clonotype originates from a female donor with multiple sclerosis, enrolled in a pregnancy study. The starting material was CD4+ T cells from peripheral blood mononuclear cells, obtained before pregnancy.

The CDR3 loop reads CASSIRRVASGRGNEQFF. Written as DNA, the CDR3 is TGTGCCAGTAGTATCCGAAGAGTAGCTAGCGGGAGGGGCAATGAGCAGTTCTTC. The V call is TRBV19, the J call TRBJ2-1; 12 bases agree with TRBD2. Germline trimming cut 3 bases from V and 6 bases from J; bases unmatched to any gene: 12. Germline V gives CDR1 LNHDA, CDR2 SQIVND (reference sequence). The length of the CDR3 is 18 residues.